This TCR beta chain came from a study of cytomegalovirus exposure and HLA in healthy donors. Germline loops: CDR1 SGHNT, CDR2 YENEEA. V shed 0 bases and J shed 2 bases, with 3 bases lying between them. This CDR3 spans 13 amino acids. The PCR employed 60 Vbeta primers together with 13 Jbeta primers. Generated by immunoSEQ multiplex PCR, the TCRdb table keeps only in-frame clones and is missing some. In the table there are roughly 40,000 clones, around 81% of which are singletons. The sample was PBMCs. The gene calls are TRBV11-3 and TRBJ2-3; D is unclear. The clonotype originates from a woman in her thirties or forties in good health and CMV-seronegative. Written as DNA, the CDR3 is TGTGCCAGCAGCTTAGACCACACAGATACGCAGTATTTT. Its translation: CASSLDHTDTQYF.